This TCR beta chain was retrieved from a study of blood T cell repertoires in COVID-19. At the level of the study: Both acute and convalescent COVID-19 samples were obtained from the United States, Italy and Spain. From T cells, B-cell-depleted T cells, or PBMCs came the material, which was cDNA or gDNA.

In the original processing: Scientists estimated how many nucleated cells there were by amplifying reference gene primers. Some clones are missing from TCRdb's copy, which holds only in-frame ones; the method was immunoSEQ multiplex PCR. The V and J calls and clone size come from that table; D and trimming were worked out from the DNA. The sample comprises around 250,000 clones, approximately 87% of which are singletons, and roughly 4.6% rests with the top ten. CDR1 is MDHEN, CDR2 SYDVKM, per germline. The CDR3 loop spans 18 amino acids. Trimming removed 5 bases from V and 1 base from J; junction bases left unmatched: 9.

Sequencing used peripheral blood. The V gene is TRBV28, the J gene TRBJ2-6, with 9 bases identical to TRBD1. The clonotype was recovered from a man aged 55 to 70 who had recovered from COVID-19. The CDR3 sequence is CASSTQIGTGSGANVLTF. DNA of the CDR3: TGTGCCAGCAGTACCCAGATAGGGACAGGGTCTGGGGCCAACGTCCTGACTTTC.